A selection of T cell receptor beta chains follows, all from one sample in a study of beta chain features in type 1 diabetes. Some clones are missing from TCRdb's copy, which holds only in-frame ones; the method was immunoSEQ multiplex PCR. The data hold some 350,000 clones, with 9.5% to 10% observed a single time. Sequencing input: central memory CD4+ T cells from blood. Receptors originate from a young man with type 1 diabetes. Each CDR3 is given with its conserved first and last residue. Each record gives: D gene, J gene, V gene, clone size, CDR3 protein, CDR3 DNA. The D gene is left open where the match is weak. The size entry is marked missing in some rows and otherwise reads once, few, many or a size class.

TRBD1 | TRBJ1-6 | TRBV28 | - | CATLLSGTGSSPLHF | TGTGCCACGCTTCTTTCCGGGACAGGGTCCTCACCCCTCCACTTT
- | TRBJ2-3 | TRBV6-6 | few | CASSYSGGASTDTQYF | TGTGCCAGCAGTTACTCCGGGGGTGCTAGCACAGATACGCAGTATTTT
TRBD1 | TRBJ1-1 | TRBV6-1 | - | CASSQGQGGPTEAFF | TGTGCCAGCAGTCAGGGACAGGGGGGACCCACTGAAGCTTTCTTT
- | TRBJ2-3 | TRBV27 | - | CASRNIQGTDTQYF | TGTGCCAGCAGGAACATCCAGGGTACAGATACGCAGTATTTT
- | TRBJ2-3 | TRBV6-1 | - | CASSESGGLHTQYF | TGTGCCAGCAGTGAGTCCGGGGGGCTCCATACGCAGTATTTT
- | TRBJ2-7 | TRBV5-1 | few | CASSLNLRGTYEQYF | TGCGCCAGCAGCTTGAATTTAAGGGGTACCTACGAGCAGTACTTC
TRBD1 | TRBJ1-1 | TRBV7-8 | - | CASSQDRDTEAFF | TGTGCCAGCAGCCAGGACAGGGACACTGAAGCTTTCTTT
- | TRBJ1-3 | TRBV11-1 | few | CASSLGNTIYF | TGTGCCAGCAGCTTGGGAAACACCATATATTTT
- | TRBJ2-2 | TRBV28 | few | CASSPPTIGELFF | TGTGCCAGCAGTCCCCCGACAATCGGGGAGCTGTTTTTT
- | TRBJ1-1 | TRBV5-6 | - | CASSLAAKIGTEAFF | TGTGCCAGCAGCTTGGCAGCCAAAATAGGCACTGAAGCTTTCTTT
- | TRBJ2-5 | TRBV6-1 | - | CASQNPQETQYF | TGTGCCAGCCAAAACCCTCAAGAGACCCAGTACTTC
- | TRBJ2-1 | TRBV28 | few | CASSPTTGLAYNEQFF | TGTGCCAGCAGTCCAACTACAGGGTTGGCCTACAATGAGCAGTTCTTC
- | TRBJ1-4 | TRBV5-4 | - | CASSPPPPNEKLFF | TGTGCCAGCAGCCCGCCGCCCCCAAATGAAAAACTGTTTTTT
- | TRBJ2-7 | TRBV7-3 | - | CASSPSRLVYEQYF | TGTGCCAGCAGTCCCTCCCGACTGGTCTACGAGCAGTACTTC
TRBD1 | TRBJ2-7 | TRBV5-6 | - | CASSFLTGGPYEQYF | TGTGCCAGCAGCTTTTTGACAGGGGGTCCCTACGAGCAGTACTTC
- | TRBJ2-7 | TRBV27 | - | CASRSGTYEQYF | TGTGCCAGCAGAAGCGGTACCTACGAGCAGTACTTC
TRBD2 | TRBJ2-3 | TRBV5-1 | few | CASSRPAGATDTQYF | TGCGCCAGCAGCAGACCAGCGGGAGCCACAGATACGCAGTATTTT
- | TRBJ2-5 | TRBV28 | few | CASDGGGETQYF | TGTGCCAGCGACGGGGGCGGAGAGACCCAGTACTTC
- | TRBJ1-4 | TRBV6-5 | few | CASSSVAGGNEKLFF | TGTGCCAGCAGTTCGGTGGCAGGTGGTAATGAAAAACTGTTTTTT
- | TRBJ2-3 | TRBV7-9 | - | CASSFTGLSTDTQYF | TGTGCCAGCAGCTTTACGGGTCTGAGCACAGATACGCAGTATTTT
- | TRBJ2-7 | TRBV29-1 | few | CSVASGAHEQYF | TGCAGCGTTGCTTCAGGGGCGCACGAGCAGTACTTC
TRBD2 | TRBJ2-1 | TRBV27 | - | CASSLLRLAGGRDNEQFF | TGTGCCAGCAGTTTGTTGAGACTAGCGGGAGGAAGAGACAATGAGCAGTTCTTC
TRBD2 | TRBJ2-1 | TRBV6-5 | - | CASSYGLAGVNEQFF | TGTGCCAGCAGTTACGGGCTAGCGGGAGTGAATGAGCAGTTCTTC
- | TRBJ1-2 | TRBV6-1 | many | CASSEEDYGYTF | TGTGCCAGCAGTGAAGAAGATTATGGCTACACCTTC
- | TRBJ1-1 | TRBV18 | few | CASSINRDAGNTEAFF | TGTGCCAGCTCAATTAACCGCGACGCTGGGAACACTGAAGCTTTCTTT
- | TRBJ2-6 | TRBV7-3 | - | CASSLNSPGANVLTF | TGTGCCAGCAGCTTAAATTCGCCTGGGGCCAACGTCCTGACTTTC
TRBD2 | TRBJ2-5 | TRBV5-4 | few | CASSSIAGEETQYF | TGTGCCAGCAGCTCTATAGCGGGAGAAGAGACCCAGTACTTC
- | TRBJ1-1 | TRBV30 | - | CAWSWAGITEAFF | TGTGCCTGGAGTTGGGCAGGGATCACTGAAGCTTTCTTT
- | TRBJ1-5 | TRBV28 | few | CASRRPNQPQHF | TGTGCCAGCAGACGCCCCAATCAGCCCCAGCATTTT
- | TRBJ1-1 | TRBV9 | few | CASSGGTREAFF | TGTGCCAGCAGCGGAGGGACCCGTGAAGCTTTCTTT
TRBD1 | TRBJ2-7 | TRBV4-2 | - | CASSADRGSYEQYF | TGTGCCAGCAGCGCAGACAGGGGGTCCTACGAGCAGTACTTC
- | TRBJ2-7 | TRBV6-5 | few | CASSYRPGSYEQYF | TGTGCCAGCAGTTACAGGCCGGGATCATACGAGCAGTACTTC
- | TRBJ2-7 | TRBV19 | - | CASSNRDISYEQYF | TGTGCCAGTAGCAACCGGGACATCTCCTACGAGCAGTACTTC
TRBD1 | TRBJ2-6 | TRBV25-1 | many | CASSATGAGANVLTF | TGTGCCAGCAGCGCAACAGGGGCCGGGGCCAACGTCCTGACTTTC
TRBD1 | TRBJ2-5 | TRBV18 | many | CASSSNRDSGETQYF | TGTGCCAGCTCCTCCAACCGGGACAGCGGCGAGACCCAGTACTTC
- | TRBJ2-3 | TRBV6-6 | - | CASSPLWGTDTQYF | TGTGCCAGCAGCCCCCTCTGGGGCACAGATACGCAGTATTTT
- | TRBJ2-5 | TRBV30 | - | CAWRAGNQETQYF | TGTGCCTGGAGGGCTGGGAACCAAGAGACCCAGTACTTC
TRBD1 | TRBJ2-6 | TRBV7-2 | - | CASSPGQPGANVLTF | TGTGCCAGCAGCCCGGGACAGCCTGGGGCCAACGTCCTGACTTTC
TRBD1 | TRBJ1-5 | TRBV7-2 | - | CASSMTGVNQPQHF | TGTGCCAGCAGCATGACAGGGGTGAATCAGCCCCAGCATTTT
- | TRBJ2-3 | TRBV12-5 | - | CASGLAGGDTQYF | TGTGCTAGTGGTTTGGCCGGAGGAGATACGCAGTATTTT
TRBD2 | TRBJ2-1 | TRBV28 | medium-sized | CASSSLAGGPGYNEQFF | TGTGCCAGCAGTTCCTTAGCGGGAGGGCCGGGATACAATGAGCAGTTCTTC
- | TRBJ2-1 | TRBV6-6 | few | CASSYSAPPNEQFF | TGTGCCAGCAGTTACTCGGCCCCCCCCAATGAGCAGTTCTTC
- | TRBJ2-7 | TRBV28 | few | CASSSPTRGGGDNEQYF | TGTGCCAGCAGTTCACCAACCCGTGGGGGTGGGGACAACGAGCAGTACTTC
TRBD1 | TRBJ2-5 | TRBV18 | - | CASSPPVPRGMQETQYF | TGTGCCAGCTCACCACCGGTACCCAGGGGGATGCAAGAGACCCAGTACTTC
- | TRBJ2-7 | TRBV5-6 | - | CASSSGRAWFTEQYF | TGTGCCAGCAGCTCAGGACGTGCCTGGTTTACCGAGCAGTACTTC